This T cell receptor beta chain appears in the sequencing data of a study of T cell responses to AZD1222 COVID-19 vaccine. The CDR3 contains 16 residues. Trimming at V came to 2 bases and at J to 1 base, leaving 3 bases not matched to a gene. Germline V gene data show CDR1 as MGHRA and CDR2 as YSYEKL. Doses given second, at about 4 or about 12 weeks, were pooled. Points from the study as a whole: Researchers took repertoire samples only after the peak T cell response had come. Close to half of spike-specific TCRs reportedly recognize unmutated variant regions.

Method: immunoSEQ multiplex PCR; TCRdb's copy keeps in-frame clones and lacks some. Among 85,000 to 90,000 clones, around nine tenths were seen once, and the ten largest hold 5%. In regard to this clone: Its antigen is as yet unknown.

Sequencing used peripheral blood, obtained 28 days after the second AZD1222 dose. V and J are TRBV4-1 and TRBJ2-3; 10 bases are a match to TRBD1. This receptor was taken from an adult who received the AZD1222 COVID-19 vaccine. As DNA, the CDR3 is TGCGCCAGCAGCCAACCCGGGACAGGGGGCACAGATACGCAGTATTTT. Translated: CASSQPGTGGTDTQYF.